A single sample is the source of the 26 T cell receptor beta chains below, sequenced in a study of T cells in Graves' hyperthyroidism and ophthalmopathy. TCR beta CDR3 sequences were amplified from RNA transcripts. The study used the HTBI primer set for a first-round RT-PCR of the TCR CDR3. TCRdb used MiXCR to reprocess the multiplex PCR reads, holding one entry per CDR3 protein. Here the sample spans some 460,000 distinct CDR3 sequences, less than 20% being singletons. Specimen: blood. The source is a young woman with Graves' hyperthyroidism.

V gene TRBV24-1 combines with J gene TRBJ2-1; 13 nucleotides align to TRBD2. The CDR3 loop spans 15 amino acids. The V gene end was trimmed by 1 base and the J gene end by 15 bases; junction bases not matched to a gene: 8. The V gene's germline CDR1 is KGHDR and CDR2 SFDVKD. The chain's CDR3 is CATSDFRTSGRKVFF. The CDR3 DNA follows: TGTGCCACCAGTGATTTTCGGACTAGCGGGAGAAAAGTGTTCTTC.

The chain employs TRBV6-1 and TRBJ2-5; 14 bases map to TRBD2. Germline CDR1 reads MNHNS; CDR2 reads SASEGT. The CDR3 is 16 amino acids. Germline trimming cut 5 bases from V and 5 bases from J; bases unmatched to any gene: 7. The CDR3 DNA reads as TGTGCCAGCAGTCTGGGACTAGCGGGAGCGGGGGAGACCCAGTACTTC. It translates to CASSLGLAGAGETQYF.

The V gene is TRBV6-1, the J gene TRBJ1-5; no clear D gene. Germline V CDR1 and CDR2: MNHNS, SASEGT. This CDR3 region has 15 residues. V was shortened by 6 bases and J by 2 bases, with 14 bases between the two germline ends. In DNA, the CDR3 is TGTGCCAGCAGCCACAGAGGGTGGGGCAATCAGCCCCAGCATTTT. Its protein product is CASSHRGWGNQPQHF.

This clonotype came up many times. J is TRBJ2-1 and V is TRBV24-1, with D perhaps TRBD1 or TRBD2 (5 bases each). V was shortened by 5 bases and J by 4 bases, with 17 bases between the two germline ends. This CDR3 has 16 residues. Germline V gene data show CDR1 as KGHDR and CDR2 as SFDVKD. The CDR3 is CATSASGTGLYNEQFF. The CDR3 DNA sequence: TGTGCCACCAGTGCGTCCGGGACGGGGCTTTACAATGAGCAGTTCTTC.

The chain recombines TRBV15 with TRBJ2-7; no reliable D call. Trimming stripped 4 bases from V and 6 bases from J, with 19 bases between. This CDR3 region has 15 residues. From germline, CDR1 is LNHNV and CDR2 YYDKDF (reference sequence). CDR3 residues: CATSKHAIPAIEQYF. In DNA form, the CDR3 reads TGTGCCACCAGCAAACACGCCATTCCTGCTATCGAGCAGTACTTC.

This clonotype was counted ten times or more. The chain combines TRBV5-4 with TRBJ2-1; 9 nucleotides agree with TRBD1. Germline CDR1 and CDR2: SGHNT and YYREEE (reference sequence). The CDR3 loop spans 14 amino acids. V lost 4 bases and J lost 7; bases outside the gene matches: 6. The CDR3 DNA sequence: TGTGCCAGCAGCGACACGACAGGGGGAAATGAGCAGTTCTTC. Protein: CASSDTTGGNEQFF.

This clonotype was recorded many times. CDR3: CASSRTRAGTGTTDTQYF. CDR3 DNA: TGTGCCAGCAGTCGAACTCGAGCAGGGACAGGGACGACAGATACGCAGTATTTT. This chain uses TRBV28 with TRBJ2-3; 9 bases line up with TRBD1. V dropped 5 bases and J dropped 3; count of bases not matched to a gene: 15. Germline V CDR1 and CDR2: MDHEN, SYDVKM. The CDR3 is made up of 18 amino acids.

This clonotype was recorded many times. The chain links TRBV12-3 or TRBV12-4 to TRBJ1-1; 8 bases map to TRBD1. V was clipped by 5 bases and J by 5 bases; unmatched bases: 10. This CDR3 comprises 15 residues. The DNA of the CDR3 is TGTGCCAGCAGTCCCCCTCGGACAGGGCCTACTGAAGCTTTCTTT. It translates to CASSPPRTGPTEAFF.

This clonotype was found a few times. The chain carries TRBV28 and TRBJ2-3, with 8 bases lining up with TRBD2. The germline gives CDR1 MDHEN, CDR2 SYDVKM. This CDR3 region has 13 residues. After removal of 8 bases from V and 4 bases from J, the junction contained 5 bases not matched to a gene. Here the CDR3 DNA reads TGTGCCAGCTCCGGGGGGGGAGCAGATACGCAGTATTTT. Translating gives CASSGGGADTQYF.

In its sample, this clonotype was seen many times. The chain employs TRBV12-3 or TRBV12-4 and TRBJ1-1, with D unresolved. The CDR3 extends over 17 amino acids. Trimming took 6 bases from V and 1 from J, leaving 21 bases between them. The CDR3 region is CASSRIKLYGPNTEAFF. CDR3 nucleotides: TGTGCCAGCAGCCGGATTAAGCTATATGGCCCGAACACTGAAGCTTTCTTT.

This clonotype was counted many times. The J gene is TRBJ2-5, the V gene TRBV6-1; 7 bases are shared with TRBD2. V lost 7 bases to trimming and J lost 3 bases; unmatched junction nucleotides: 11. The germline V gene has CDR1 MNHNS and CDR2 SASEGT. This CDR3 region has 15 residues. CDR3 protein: CASKSLLAVKETQYF. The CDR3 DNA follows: TGTGCCAGCAAAAGCCTCCTAGCGGTTAAAGAGACCCAGTACTTC.

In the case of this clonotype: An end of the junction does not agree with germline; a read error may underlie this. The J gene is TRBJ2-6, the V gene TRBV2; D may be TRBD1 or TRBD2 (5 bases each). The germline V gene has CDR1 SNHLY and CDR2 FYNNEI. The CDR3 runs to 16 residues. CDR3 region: CASSVVGESGANVPTF. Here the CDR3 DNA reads TGTGCCAGCAGTGTTGTCGGTGAGTCCGGGGCCAACGTCCCGACTTTC.

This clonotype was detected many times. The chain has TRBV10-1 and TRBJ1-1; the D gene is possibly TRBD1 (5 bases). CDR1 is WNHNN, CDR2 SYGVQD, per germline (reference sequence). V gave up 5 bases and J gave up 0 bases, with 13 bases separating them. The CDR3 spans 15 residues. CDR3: CASSPVRALNTEAFF. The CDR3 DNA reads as TGCGCCAGCAGTCCTGTCAGGGCTTTGAACACTGAAGCTTTCTTT.

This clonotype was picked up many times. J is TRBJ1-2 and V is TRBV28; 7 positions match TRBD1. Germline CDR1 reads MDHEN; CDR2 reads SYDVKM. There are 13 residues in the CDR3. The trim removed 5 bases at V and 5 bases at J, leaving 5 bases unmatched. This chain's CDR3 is CASSTSTGYGYTF. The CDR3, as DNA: TGTGCCAGCAGTACCTCGACAGGGTATGGCTACACCTTC.

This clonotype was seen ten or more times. The CDR3 loop reads CSARHPTGASNQPQHF. The DNA for the CDR3 is TGCAGTGCTAGACACCCGACAGGGGCTAGCAATCAGCCCCAGCATTTT. The V and J genes are TRBV20-1 and TRBJ1-5; 8 bases align to TRBD1. The CDR3 sequence is 16 residues long. Germline V gene data show CDR1 as DFQATT and CDR2 as SNEGSKA (reference sequence). J was trimmed by 0 bases and V by 2 bases; bases with no gene match: 6.

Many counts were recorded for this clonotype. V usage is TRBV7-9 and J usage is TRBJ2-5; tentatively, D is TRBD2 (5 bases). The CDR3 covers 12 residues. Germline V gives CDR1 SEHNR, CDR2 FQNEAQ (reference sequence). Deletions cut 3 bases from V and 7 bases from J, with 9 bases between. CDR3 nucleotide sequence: TGTGCCAGCAGCTTGAGCGGAGCGACCCAGTACTTC. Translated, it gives CASSLSGATQYF.

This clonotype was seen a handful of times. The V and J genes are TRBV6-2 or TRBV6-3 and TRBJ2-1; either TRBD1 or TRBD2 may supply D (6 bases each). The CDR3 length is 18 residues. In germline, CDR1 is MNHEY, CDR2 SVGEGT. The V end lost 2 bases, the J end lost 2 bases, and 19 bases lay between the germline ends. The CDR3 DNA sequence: TGTGCCAGCAGTTACACTAGTAGCCGGGGGCCCACCTACAATGAGCAGTTCTTC. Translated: CASSYTSSRGPTYNEQFF.

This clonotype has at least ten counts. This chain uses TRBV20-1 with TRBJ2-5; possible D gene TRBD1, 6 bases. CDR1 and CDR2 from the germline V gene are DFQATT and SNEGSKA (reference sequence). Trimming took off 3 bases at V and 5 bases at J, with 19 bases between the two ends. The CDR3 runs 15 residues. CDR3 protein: CSASRTRAQGETQYF. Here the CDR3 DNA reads TGCAGTGCTAGTAGGACCAGGGCGCAGGGGGAGACCCAGTACTTC.

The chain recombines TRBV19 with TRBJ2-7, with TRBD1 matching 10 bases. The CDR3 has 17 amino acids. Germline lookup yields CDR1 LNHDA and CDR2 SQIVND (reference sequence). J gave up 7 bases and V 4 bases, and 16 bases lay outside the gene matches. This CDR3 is CASSNPDPGQGEGEQYF. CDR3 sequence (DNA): TGTGCCAGTAGTAACCCTGATCCTGGACAGGGGGAGGGTGAGCAGTACTTC.

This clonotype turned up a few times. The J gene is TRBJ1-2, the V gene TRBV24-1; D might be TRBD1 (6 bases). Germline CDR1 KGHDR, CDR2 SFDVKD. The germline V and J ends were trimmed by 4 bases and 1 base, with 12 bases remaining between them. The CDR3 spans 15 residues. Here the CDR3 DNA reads TGTGCCACCAGTGACCCGACAGGAGATAACTATGGCTACACCTTC. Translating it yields CATSDPTGDNYGYTF.

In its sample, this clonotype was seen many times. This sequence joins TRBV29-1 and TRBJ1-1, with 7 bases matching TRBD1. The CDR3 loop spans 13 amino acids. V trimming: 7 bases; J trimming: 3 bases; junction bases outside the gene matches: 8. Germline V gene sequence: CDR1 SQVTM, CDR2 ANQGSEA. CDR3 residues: CSALPDRDTEAFF. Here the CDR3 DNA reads TGCAGCGCTCTCCCCGACAGGGACACTGAAGCTTTCTTT. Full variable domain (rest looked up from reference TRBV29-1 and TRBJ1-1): SAVISQKPSRDICQRGTSLTIQCQVDSQVTMMFWYRQQPGQSLTLIATANQGSEATYESGFVIDKFPISRPNLTFSTLTVSNMSPEDSSIYLCSALPDRDTEAFFGQGTRLTVV.

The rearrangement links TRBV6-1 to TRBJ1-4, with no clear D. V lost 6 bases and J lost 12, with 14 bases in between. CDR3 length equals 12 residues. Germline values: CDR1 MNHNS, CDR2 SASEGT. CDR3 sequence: CASRVTPTELFF. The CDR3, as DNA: TGTGCCAGCAGGGTGACTCCTACGGAACTGTTTTTT.

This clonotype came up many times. CDR3 nucleotide sequence: TGCAGTGCTAGAAATTTCAGGGAAAATCAGCCCCAGCATTTT. Translating it yields CSARNFRENQPQHF. This chain uses TRBV20-1 with TRBJ1-5, with D perhaps matching TRBD1 (5 bases). CDR1 and CDR2 (germline): DFQATT, SNEGSKA (reference sequence). The V end lost 2 bases, the J end lost 4 bases, and 12 bases lay between the germline ends. The CDR3 sequence is 14 residues long.

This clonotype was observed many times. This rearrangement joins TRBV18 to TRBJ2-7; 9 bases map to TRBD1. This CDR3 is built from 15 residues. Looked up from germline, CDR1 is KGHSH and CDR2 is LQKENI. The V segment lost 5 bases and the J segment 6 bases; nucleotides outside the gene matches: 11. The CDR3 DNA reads TGTGCCAGCTCAACCGAACAGGGGGCGTCCCTCGAGCAGTACTTC. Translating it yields CASSTEQGASLEQYF.

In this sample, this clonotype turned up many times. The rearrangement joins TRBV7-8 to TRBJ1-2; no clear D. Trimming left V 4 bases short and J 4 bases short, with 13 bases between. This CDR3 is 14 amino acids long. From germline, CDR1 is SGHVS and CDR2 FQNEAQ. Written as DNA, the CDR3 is TGTGCCAGCAGCTCCGGGGTATCGTCCTATGGCTACACCTTC. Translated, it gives CASSSGVSSYGYTF.

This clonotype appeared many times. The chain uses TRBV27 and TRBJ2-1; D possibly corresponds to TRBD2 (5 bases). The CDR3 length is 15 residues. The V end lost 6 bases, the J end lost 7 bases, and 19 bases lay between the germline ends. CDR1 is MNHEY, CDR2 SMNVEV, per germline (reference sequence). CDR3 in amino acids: CASSRSALVGNEQFF. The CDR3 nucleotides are TGTGCCAGCAGCCGAAGCGCACTAGTTGGTAATGAGCAGTTCTTC.